A single sample gave rise to the 31 T cell receptor beta chains below, sequenced in a study of blood T cell repertoires in COVID-19. Method: immunoSEQ multiplex PCR; TCRdb's copy keeps in-frame clones and lacks some. Of about 160,000 clones listed, about four fifths were seen once; the top ten hold about 3.7%. Sample: PBMCs or T cells enriched from blood (not recorded which). The origin of the receptors is a woman aged 55-75 years who had recovered from COVID-19.

This clone was detected only once. The chain carries TRBV11-2 and TRBJ2-1; 12 bases match TRBD1. The germline V gene encodes CDR1 SGHAT and CDR2 FQNNGV. The V segment lost 6 bases and the J segment 8 bases; nucleotides outside the gene matches: 8. The CDR3 extends over 15 amino acids. CDR3 nucleotide sequence: TGTGCCAGCAGACTCCCGGGACAGGGGGCGTATGAGCAGTTCTTC. It codes for CASRLPGQGAYEQFF.

The J gene is TRBJ2-1, the V gene TRBV28; D gene ambiguous. This CDR3 is built from 11 residues. Germline V lookup: CDR1 MDHEN, CDR2 SYDVKM. The germline V and J ends were trimmed by 5 bases and 8 bases, with 7 bases remaining between them. The CDR3 coding sequence is TGTGCCAGCAGTGCTCACTATGAGCAGTTCTTC. Its translation: CASSAHYEQFF.

The chain uses TRBV15 and TRBJ1-4; TRBD1 might be the D (6 bases). The CDR3 has 16 amino acids. Germline assignment: CDR1 LNHNV and CDR2 YYDKDF (reference sequence). The V and J ends lost 3 bases and 1 base respectively, with 12 bases between them. The CDR3 sequence is CATSSRRGRTNEKLFF. CDR3 nucleotide sequence: TGTGCCACCAGCAGTCGTAGGGGGAGAACTAATGAAAAACTGTTTTTT. The whole variable domain, remainder taken from reference TRBV15 and TRBJ1-4, is DAMVIQNPRYQVTQFGKPVTLSCSQTLNHNVMYWYQQKSSQAPKLLFHYYDKDFNNEADTPDNFQSRRPNTSFCFLDIRSPGLGDTAMYLCATSSRRGRTNEKLFFGSGTQLSVL.

This clone showed up just once. CDR3 DNA: TGTGCCAGTAGTTTAGGGGGGGACTCCTACGAGCAGTACTTC. This codes for CASSLGGDSYEQYF. The chain carries TRBV19 and TRBJ2-7, with D maybe TRBD2 (7 bases). Deletions cut 5 bases from V and 0 bases from J, with 11 bases between. CDR1 and CDR2 (germline): LNHDA, SQIVND (reference sequence). CDR3 length: 14 amino acids.

This chain uses TRBV6-5 with TRBJ2-5; D is unresolved. The V end lost 7 bases, the J end lost 1 base, and 16 bases lay between the germline ends. The CDR3 runs to 15 residues. CDR1 MNHEY and CDR2 SVGAGI come from the germline V gene. The CDR3 sequence: CASKIKRTPQETQYF. CDR3 bases: TGTGCCAGCAAGATAAAACGAACTCCCCAAGAGACCCAGTACTTC.

DNA for the CDR3: TGTGCCAGTAGTATAGGCGGCAGGGGTGGAAACACCATATATTTT. It is translated as CASSIGGRGGNTIYF. The V call is TRBV19, the J call TRBJ1-3; possible D gene TRBD1, 6 bases. From germline, CDR1 is LNHDA and CDR2 SQIVND (reference sequence). This CDR3 has 15 residues. The germline V and J ends were trimmed by 1 base and 3 bases, with 10 bases remaining between them.

The rearrangement uses TRBV12-3 or TRBV12-4 and TRBJ1-2; 10 bases map to TRBD1. Trimming cost V 6 bases and J 8 bases; bases outside gene matches: 3. This CDR3 has 12 residues. In DNA form, the CDR3 reads TGTGCCAGCAGGGACAGGGGGGAAGGCTACACCTTC. It translates to CASRDRGEGYTF.

This chain joins TRBV2 and TRBJ1-5, with TRBD1 identical over 9 bases. V was clipped by 6 bases and J by 7 bases; unmatched bases: 7. There are 14 residues in the CDR3. Germline-derived CDR1 and CDR2 are SNHLY and FYNNEI. The CDR3 reads CASSRDREGQPQHF. DNA for the CDR3: TGTGCCAGCAGCCGGGACAGGGAAGGGCAGCCCCAGCATTTT. The whole variable domain, filled in from reference TRBV2 and TRBJ1-5, reads EPEVTQTPSHQVTQMGQEVILRCVPISNHLYFYWYRQILGQKVEFLVSFYNNEISEKSEIFDDQFSVERPDGSNFTLKIRSTKLEDSAMYFCASSRDREGQPQHFGDGTRLSIL.

The rearrangement uses TRBV21-1 and TRBJ1-1; TRBD1, the table's D call, lacks a check against the DNA. TRBV21-1 is designated a pseudogene. This CDR3 comprises 16 residues. Here the CDR3 DNA reads TGTGCCAGCAGCAGGGCAGGGGGCGGGAGAAACACTGAAGCTTTCTTT. Amino acid sequence: CASSRAGGGRNTEAFF.

This clone has a handful of counts. The J gene is TRBJ2-1, the V gene TRBV27; 8 positions match TRBD2. This CDR3 is built from 17 residues. Germline V CDR1 and CDR2: MNHEY, SMNVEV (reference sequence). V dropped 2 bases and J dropped 0; count of bases not matched to a gene: 6. CDR3 nucleotides: TGTGCCAGCAGTTTAGCCCGGGGGGGGGTCTCCTACAATGAGCAGTTCTTC. Protein: CASSLARGGVSYNEQFF.

The rearrangement links TRBV2 to TRBJ1-4; TRBD1 agrees at 10 bases. This CDR3 has 15 residues. With 4 bases clipped from V and 8 bases from J, the junction kept 7 bases outside the gene matches. Germline V gene sequence: CDR1 SNHLY, CDR2 FYNNEI. CDR3 in DNA: TGTGCCAGCAGTGTTGGGGACAGGGGAGGCGAAAAACTGTTTTTT. This codes for CASSVGDRGGEKLFF. Together with reference TRBV2 and TRBJ1-4, the CDR3 gives the full variable domain: EPEVTQTPSHQVTQMGQEVILRCVPISNHLYFYWYRQILGQKVEFLVSFYNNEISEKSEIFDDQFSVERPDGSNFTLKIRSTKLEDSAMYFCASSVGDRGGEKLFFGSGTQLSVL.

The CDR3 spells CASSESGEQTEAFF. As DNA, the CDR3 is TGCGCCAGCAGTGAGTCCGGGGAGCAGACTGAAGCTTTCTTT. This chain connects TRBV10-1 to TRBJ1-1; D remains ambiguous. The CDR3 length is 14 residues. Looked up from germline, CDR1 is WNHNN and CDR2 is SYGVQD (reference sequence). Trimming took 0 bases from V and 5 from J, leaving 10 bases between them.

The chain couples TRBV3-1 (or the pseudogene TRBV3-2) to TRBJ2-2, with a tentative D call TRBD1 (5 bases). The V end was cut by 7 bases, the J end by 0 bases, with 15 bases between. The CDR3 totals 16 residues. Germline V lookup: CDR1 LGHDT, CDR2 YNNKEL (reference sequence). The CDR3 is CASNYHRTANTGELFF. The CDR3, as DNA: TGTGCCAGCAACTACCACAGGACCGCGAACACCGGGGAGCTGTTTTTT.

This chain uses TRBV7-3 with TRBJ2-3; 7 bases match TRBD2. The trim removed 5 bases at V and 0 bases at J, leaving 5 bases unmatched. This CDR3 contains 15 residues. Germline V CDR1 and CDR2: SGHTA, FQGTGA. CDR3 nucleotides: TGTGCCAGCAGCGACCTCGGGGGGAGCACAGATACGCAGTATTTT. Protein product: CASSDLGGSTDTQYF.

This clone has a single count. The chain combines TRBV4-2 with TRBJ2-3; no firm D call. Trimming pared 1 base from V and 3 bases from J, leaving 8 bases between. Looked up from germline, CDR1 is LGHNA and CDR2 is YNFKEQ. CDR3 size: 14 residues. CDR3 loop: CASSQVGQTDTQYF. The CDR3 DNA reads as TGTGCCAGCAGCCAAGTTGGGCAGACAGATACGCAGTATTTT.

The chain recombines TRBV29-1 with TRBJ2-7; D uncertain. From germline, CDR1 is SQVTM and CDR2 ANQGSEA. Trimming shortened V by 5 bases and J by 5 bases, and 10 bases separated the two germline ends. The CDR3 totals 11 residues. The CDR3 spells CSVSWADEQYF. The CDR3 nucleotides read TGCAGCGTTTCTTGGGCAGACGAGCAGTACTTC.

V is TRBV18 and J is TRBJ2-5; TRBD1 might be the D (6 bases). V lost 3 bases to trimming and J lost 1 base, with 12 bases between them. This CDR3 has 15 residues. The germline gives CDR1 KGHSH, CDR2 LQKENI. CDR3 amino acids: CASSPRTAFQETQYF. CDR3 nucleotide sequence: TGTGCCAGCTCACCCAGGACAGCTTTCCAAGAGACCCAGTACTTC.

The gene calls are TRBV4-1 and TRBJ2-2; D unclear. The CDR3 runs to 15 residues. V was clipped by 4 bases and J by 7 bases, with 16 bases between them. In germline, CDR1 is MGHRA, CDR2 YSYEKL. As DNA, the CDR3 is TGCGCCAGCAGCCTCGGGTTAATTCGGCACGGGGAGCTGTTTTTT. This translates into CASSLGLIRHGELFF.

J is TRBJ1-6 and V is TRBV15; D might be TRBD1 (5 bases). Germline CDR1 and CDR2: LNHNV and YYDKDF (reference sequence). This CDR3 has 19 amino acids. V was clipped by 3 bases and J by 3 bases, with 21 bases between them. CDR3 in DNA: TGTGCCACCAGCAGCCTCTGGGAGGGCAGGGTGGACTATAATTCACCCCTCCACTTT. This encodes CATSSLWEGRVDYNSPLHF. Based on the CDR3 plus reference TRBV15 and TRBJ1-6, the full variable domain is DAMVIQNPRYQVTQFGKPVTLSCSQTLNHNVMYWYQQKSSQAPKLLFHYYDKDFNNEADTPDNFQSRRPNTSFCFLDIRSPGLGDTAMYLCATSSLWEGRVDYNSPLHFGNGTRLTVT.

This chain joins TRBV11-2 and TRBJ1-2; no clear D gene. The CDR3 totals 12 residues. V shed 8 bases and J shed 3 bases, with 10 bases lying between them. Germline CDR1 reads SGHAT; CDR2 reads FQNNGV. The CDR3 nucleotides are TGTGCCAGCCCGGGAGATTACTATGGCTACACCTTC. Encoded protein: CASPGDYYGYTF.

J is TRBJ2-7 and V is TRBV5-6; TRBD2 matches at 9 bases. This CDR3 is built from 15 residues. Germline V gives CDR1 SGHDT, CDR2 YYEEEE. V was pared by 4 bases and J by 0 bases, with 5 bases of the junction left unmatched. CDR3 nucleotides: TGTGCCAGCAGCCCGCTACTAGCGGGCTCCTACGAGCAGTACTTC. This encodes CASSPLLAGSYEQYF.

The genes are TRBV14 and TRBJ1-2; D is undetermined. The CDR3 contains 13 residues. Trimming shortened V by 3 bases and J by 0 bases, and 5 bases separated the two germline ends. CDR1 and CDR2 (germline): SGHDN, FVKESK. CDR3 in amino acids: CASSHTANYGYTF. The CDR3 DNA reads as TGTGCCAGCAGCCATACAGCTAACTATGGCTACACCTTC.

The chain joins TRBV4-1 to TRBJ2-1; 7 positions agree with TRBD2. Germline trimming cut 1 base from V and 4 bases from J; bases unmatched to any gene: 4. The germline CDR1 and CDR2 sequences are MGHRA and YSYEKL. The CDR3 spans 15 residues. In DNA, the CDR3 is TGCGCCAGCAGCCAAGGCGGGGGTCTATACAATGAGCAGTTCTTC. The encoded protein is CASSQGGGLYNEQFF.

The chain uses TRBV7-6 and TRBJ2-5, with TRBD1 as a possible D gene (5 bases). CDR3 length: 13 residues. CDR1 is SGHVS, CDR2 FNYEAQ, per germline. V was cut by 1 base and J by 7 bases, with 10 bases left in between. As DNA, the CDR3 is TGTGCCAGCAGCTTAGGGGGCTCGGGGACCCAGTACTTC. Protein: CASSLGGSGTQYF.

The chain joins TRBV5-1 to TRBJ2-1; perhaps TRBD2 as D (6 bases). This CDR3 region has 12 residues. Germline V CDR1 and CDR2: SGHRS, YFSETQ. V lost 4 bases and J 7 bases, leaving 9 bases between the germline ends. Here the CDR3 reads CASSLLANEQFF. In nucleotides, the CDR3 is TGCGCCAGCAGCCTCCTAGCGAATGAGCAGTTCTTC.

V is TRBV5-8 and J is TRBJ1-5, with D tentatively TRBD1 (5 bases). Trimming cost V 5 bases and J 2 bases, with 14 bases left between them. The CDR3 totals 15 residues. The germline gives CDR1 SGHTS, CDR2 YDEGEE. In nucleotides, the CDR3 is TGTGCCAGCAGACACCAGGGAAGTGGCAATCAGCCCCAGCATTTT. It codes for CASRHQGSGNQPQHF.

The chain uses TRBV5-6 and TRBJ2-3, with D possibly TRBD2 on 6 matching bases. V was clipped by 4 bases and J by 0 bases, with 12 bases between them. Germline V lookup: CDR1 SGHDT, CDR2 YYEEEE. This CDR3 contains 15 residues. CDR3 in amino acids: CASSPEGSSTDTQYF. CDR3 nucleotides: TGTGCCAGCAGCCCGGAGGGGTCTAGCACAGATACGCAGTATTTT.

This chain joins TRBV21-1 and TRBJ1-2; TRBD1 reflects the table's D call only, with no check against the DNA. TRBV21-1 is shown as a pseudogene. This CDR3 has 12 amino acids. Written as DNA, the CDR3 is TGTGCCAGCGGAAGGGACAGGGACGGCTACACCTTC. Encoded protein: CASGRDRDGYTF.

CDR3 in amino acids: CASTTGGARQPQHF. The CDR3 nucleotides read TGTGCCAGTACTACAGGGGGCGCCAGGCAGCCCCAGCATTTT. This chain connects TRBV19 to TRBJ1-5, with 9 bases identical to TRBD1. Trimming at V came to 7 bases and at J to 7 bases, leaving 8 bases not matched to a gene. Germline-derived CDR1 and CDR2 are LNHDA and SQIVND (reference sequence). The CDR3 totals 14 residues. The whole variable domain, remainder taken from reference TRBV19 and TRBJ1-5, is DGGITQSPKYLFRKEGQNVTLSCEQNLNHDAMYWYRQDPGQGLRLIYYSQIVNDFQKGDIAEGYSVSREKKESFPLTVTSAQKNPTAFYLCASTTGGARQPQHFGDGTRLSIL.

V and J are TRBV11-1 and TRBJ2-7; TRBD1 matches 7 bases. Germline values: CDR1 SGHAT, CDR2 FQDESV (reference sequence). Losses at the gene ends were 5 bases for V and 2 bases for J; bases not matched to a gene: 6. CDR3 length: 14 residues. The CDR3 region has the DNA TGTGCCAGCAGCCGGAGGACAGGAGCCTACGAGCAGTACTTC. Translating it yields CASSRRTGAYEQYF. The whole variable domain, filled in from reference TRBV11-1 and TRBJ2-7, reads EAEVAQSPRYKITEKSQAVAFWCDPISGHATLYWYRQILGQGPELLVQFQDESVVDDSQLPKDRFSAERLKGVDSTLKIQPAELGDSAMYLCASSRRTGAYEQYFGPGTRLTVT.

This clone turned up a few times. The chain has TRBV25-1 and TRBJ2-5; 7 positions match TRBD1. Germline V gene lookup returns CDR1 MGHDK and CDR2 SYGVNS. The V gene end was trimmed by 0 bases and the J gene end by 3 bases; junction bases not matched to a gene: 7. This CDR3 has 16 residues. CDR3 coding DNA: TGTGCCAGCAGTGAATACGGGACAGCAGTTGAAGAGACCCAGTACTTC. It yields the protein CASSEYGTAVEETQYF.